The 6 T cell receptor beta chains below come from one sample, sequenced in a study of human T cells and chemical hapten exposure. Time point meaning: patch test 1, 2 weeks after DPC sensitization. Treatment of the sample: therapeutic diphenylcyclopropenone sensitization with weekly scalp DPC. TCRdb itself ran the RACE reads through MiXCR, one entry per CDR3 protein. The sample shows roughly 190,000 distinct CDR3 sequences, about 20% of them seen only once. The source material was whole blood, sampled in connection with sensitization to the hapten diphenylcyclopropenone (DPC). These receptor sequences come from a woman in her forties or fifties with alopecia areata. Some clones in this sample may be carry-over from other donors' samples.

This clonotype appeared once. This chain uses TRBV11-2 with TRBJ2-3; 10 nucleotides agree with TRBD2. Germline V gives CDR1 SGHAT, CDR2 FQNNGV. J was trimmed by 2 bases and V by 0 bases; bases with no gene match: 8. The CDR3 runs to 18 residues. The CDR3: CASSLDRTSGMVTDTQYF. CDR3 DNA: TGTGCCAGCAGCTTAGATCGCACTAGCGGGATGGTCACAGATACGCAGTATTTT.

This clonotype appeared a few times. The V call is TRBV20-1, the J call TRBJ2-1; 15 positions agree with TRBD2. Germline V gene sequence: CDR1 DFQATT, CDR2 SNEGSKA (reference sequence). The CDR3 has 16 residues. With 3 bases clipped from V and 8 bases from J, the junction kept 8 bases outside the gene matches. The CDR3 nucleotides read TGCAGTGCTAGGGGGACTAGCGGGAGGTCTTTCGATGAGCAGTTCTTC. Residues: CSARGTSGRSFDEQFF.

This clonotype has just a few counts. The genes are TRBV20-1 and TRBJ1-1, with a weak D call TRBD1 (6 bases). Germline-derived CDR1 and CDR2 are DFQATT and SNEGSKA (reference sequence). This CDR3 spans 14 amino acids. V was pared by 3 bases and J by 1 base, with 12 bases between. CDR3 sequence (DNA): TGCAGTGCTAGGATGGGACACAGGAACACTGAAGCTTTCTTT. This translates into CSARMGHRNTEAFF.

This chain joins TRBV6-1 and TRBJ2-6; D not certain. This CDR3 spans 14 amino acids. Germline values: CDR1 MNHNS, CDR2 SASEGT. Between the trimmed V and J ends, which lost 3 bases and 4 bases, there was a span of 7 bases. CDR3 nucleotide sequence: TGTGCCAGCAGTGAGCAGCCGGGGGCCAACGTCCTGACTTTC. Its translation: CASSEQPGANVLTF.

The V call is TRBV7-9, the J call TRBJ1-1; D is unclear. The CDR3 consists of 14 residues. V lost 1 base to trimming and J lost 6 bases, with 12 bases between them. Germline assignment: CDR1 SEHNR and CDR2 FQNEAQ (reference sequence). In DNA form, the CDR3 reads TGTGCCAGCAGCTTAGGAGGTGGAGGCGCTGAAGCTTTCTTT. Translating gives CASSLGGGGAEAFF.

This clonotype was seen more than once but under ten times. The rearrangement joins TRBV20-1 to TRBJ1-4, with 7 bases matching TRBD1. Germline loops: CDR1 DFQATT, CDR2 SNEGSKA (reference sequence). The CDR3 sequence is 14 residues long. With 0 bases clipped from V and 7 bases from J, the junction kept 5 bases outside the gene matches. CDR3 sequence (DNA): TGCAGTGCTAGAGATTCGAGGGGGCGTGAAAAACTGTTTTTT. Translation gives CSARDSRGREKLFF.